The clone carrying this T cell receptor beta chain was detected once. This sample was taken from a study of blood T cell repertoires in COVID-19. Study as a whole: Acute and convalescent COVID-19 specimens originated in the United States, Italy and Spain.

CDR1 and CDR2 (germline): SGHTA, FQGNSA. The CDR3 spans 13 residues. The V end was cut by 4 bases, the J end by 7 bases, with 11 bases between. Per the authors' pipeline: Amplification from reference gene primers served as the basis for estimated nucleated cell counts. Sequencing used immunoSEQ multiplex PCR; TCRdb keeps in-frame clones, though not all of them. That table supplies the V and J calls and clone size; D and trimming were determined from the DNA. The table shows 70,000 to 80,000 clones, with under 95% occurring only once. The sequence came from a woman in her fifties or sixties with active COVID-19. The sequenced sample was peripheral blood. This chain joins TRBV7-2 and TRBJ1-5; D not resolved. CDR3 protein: CASSSFTGQPQHF. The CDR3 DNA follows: TGTGCCAGCAGCTCGTTTACCGGGCAGCCCCAGCATTTT.